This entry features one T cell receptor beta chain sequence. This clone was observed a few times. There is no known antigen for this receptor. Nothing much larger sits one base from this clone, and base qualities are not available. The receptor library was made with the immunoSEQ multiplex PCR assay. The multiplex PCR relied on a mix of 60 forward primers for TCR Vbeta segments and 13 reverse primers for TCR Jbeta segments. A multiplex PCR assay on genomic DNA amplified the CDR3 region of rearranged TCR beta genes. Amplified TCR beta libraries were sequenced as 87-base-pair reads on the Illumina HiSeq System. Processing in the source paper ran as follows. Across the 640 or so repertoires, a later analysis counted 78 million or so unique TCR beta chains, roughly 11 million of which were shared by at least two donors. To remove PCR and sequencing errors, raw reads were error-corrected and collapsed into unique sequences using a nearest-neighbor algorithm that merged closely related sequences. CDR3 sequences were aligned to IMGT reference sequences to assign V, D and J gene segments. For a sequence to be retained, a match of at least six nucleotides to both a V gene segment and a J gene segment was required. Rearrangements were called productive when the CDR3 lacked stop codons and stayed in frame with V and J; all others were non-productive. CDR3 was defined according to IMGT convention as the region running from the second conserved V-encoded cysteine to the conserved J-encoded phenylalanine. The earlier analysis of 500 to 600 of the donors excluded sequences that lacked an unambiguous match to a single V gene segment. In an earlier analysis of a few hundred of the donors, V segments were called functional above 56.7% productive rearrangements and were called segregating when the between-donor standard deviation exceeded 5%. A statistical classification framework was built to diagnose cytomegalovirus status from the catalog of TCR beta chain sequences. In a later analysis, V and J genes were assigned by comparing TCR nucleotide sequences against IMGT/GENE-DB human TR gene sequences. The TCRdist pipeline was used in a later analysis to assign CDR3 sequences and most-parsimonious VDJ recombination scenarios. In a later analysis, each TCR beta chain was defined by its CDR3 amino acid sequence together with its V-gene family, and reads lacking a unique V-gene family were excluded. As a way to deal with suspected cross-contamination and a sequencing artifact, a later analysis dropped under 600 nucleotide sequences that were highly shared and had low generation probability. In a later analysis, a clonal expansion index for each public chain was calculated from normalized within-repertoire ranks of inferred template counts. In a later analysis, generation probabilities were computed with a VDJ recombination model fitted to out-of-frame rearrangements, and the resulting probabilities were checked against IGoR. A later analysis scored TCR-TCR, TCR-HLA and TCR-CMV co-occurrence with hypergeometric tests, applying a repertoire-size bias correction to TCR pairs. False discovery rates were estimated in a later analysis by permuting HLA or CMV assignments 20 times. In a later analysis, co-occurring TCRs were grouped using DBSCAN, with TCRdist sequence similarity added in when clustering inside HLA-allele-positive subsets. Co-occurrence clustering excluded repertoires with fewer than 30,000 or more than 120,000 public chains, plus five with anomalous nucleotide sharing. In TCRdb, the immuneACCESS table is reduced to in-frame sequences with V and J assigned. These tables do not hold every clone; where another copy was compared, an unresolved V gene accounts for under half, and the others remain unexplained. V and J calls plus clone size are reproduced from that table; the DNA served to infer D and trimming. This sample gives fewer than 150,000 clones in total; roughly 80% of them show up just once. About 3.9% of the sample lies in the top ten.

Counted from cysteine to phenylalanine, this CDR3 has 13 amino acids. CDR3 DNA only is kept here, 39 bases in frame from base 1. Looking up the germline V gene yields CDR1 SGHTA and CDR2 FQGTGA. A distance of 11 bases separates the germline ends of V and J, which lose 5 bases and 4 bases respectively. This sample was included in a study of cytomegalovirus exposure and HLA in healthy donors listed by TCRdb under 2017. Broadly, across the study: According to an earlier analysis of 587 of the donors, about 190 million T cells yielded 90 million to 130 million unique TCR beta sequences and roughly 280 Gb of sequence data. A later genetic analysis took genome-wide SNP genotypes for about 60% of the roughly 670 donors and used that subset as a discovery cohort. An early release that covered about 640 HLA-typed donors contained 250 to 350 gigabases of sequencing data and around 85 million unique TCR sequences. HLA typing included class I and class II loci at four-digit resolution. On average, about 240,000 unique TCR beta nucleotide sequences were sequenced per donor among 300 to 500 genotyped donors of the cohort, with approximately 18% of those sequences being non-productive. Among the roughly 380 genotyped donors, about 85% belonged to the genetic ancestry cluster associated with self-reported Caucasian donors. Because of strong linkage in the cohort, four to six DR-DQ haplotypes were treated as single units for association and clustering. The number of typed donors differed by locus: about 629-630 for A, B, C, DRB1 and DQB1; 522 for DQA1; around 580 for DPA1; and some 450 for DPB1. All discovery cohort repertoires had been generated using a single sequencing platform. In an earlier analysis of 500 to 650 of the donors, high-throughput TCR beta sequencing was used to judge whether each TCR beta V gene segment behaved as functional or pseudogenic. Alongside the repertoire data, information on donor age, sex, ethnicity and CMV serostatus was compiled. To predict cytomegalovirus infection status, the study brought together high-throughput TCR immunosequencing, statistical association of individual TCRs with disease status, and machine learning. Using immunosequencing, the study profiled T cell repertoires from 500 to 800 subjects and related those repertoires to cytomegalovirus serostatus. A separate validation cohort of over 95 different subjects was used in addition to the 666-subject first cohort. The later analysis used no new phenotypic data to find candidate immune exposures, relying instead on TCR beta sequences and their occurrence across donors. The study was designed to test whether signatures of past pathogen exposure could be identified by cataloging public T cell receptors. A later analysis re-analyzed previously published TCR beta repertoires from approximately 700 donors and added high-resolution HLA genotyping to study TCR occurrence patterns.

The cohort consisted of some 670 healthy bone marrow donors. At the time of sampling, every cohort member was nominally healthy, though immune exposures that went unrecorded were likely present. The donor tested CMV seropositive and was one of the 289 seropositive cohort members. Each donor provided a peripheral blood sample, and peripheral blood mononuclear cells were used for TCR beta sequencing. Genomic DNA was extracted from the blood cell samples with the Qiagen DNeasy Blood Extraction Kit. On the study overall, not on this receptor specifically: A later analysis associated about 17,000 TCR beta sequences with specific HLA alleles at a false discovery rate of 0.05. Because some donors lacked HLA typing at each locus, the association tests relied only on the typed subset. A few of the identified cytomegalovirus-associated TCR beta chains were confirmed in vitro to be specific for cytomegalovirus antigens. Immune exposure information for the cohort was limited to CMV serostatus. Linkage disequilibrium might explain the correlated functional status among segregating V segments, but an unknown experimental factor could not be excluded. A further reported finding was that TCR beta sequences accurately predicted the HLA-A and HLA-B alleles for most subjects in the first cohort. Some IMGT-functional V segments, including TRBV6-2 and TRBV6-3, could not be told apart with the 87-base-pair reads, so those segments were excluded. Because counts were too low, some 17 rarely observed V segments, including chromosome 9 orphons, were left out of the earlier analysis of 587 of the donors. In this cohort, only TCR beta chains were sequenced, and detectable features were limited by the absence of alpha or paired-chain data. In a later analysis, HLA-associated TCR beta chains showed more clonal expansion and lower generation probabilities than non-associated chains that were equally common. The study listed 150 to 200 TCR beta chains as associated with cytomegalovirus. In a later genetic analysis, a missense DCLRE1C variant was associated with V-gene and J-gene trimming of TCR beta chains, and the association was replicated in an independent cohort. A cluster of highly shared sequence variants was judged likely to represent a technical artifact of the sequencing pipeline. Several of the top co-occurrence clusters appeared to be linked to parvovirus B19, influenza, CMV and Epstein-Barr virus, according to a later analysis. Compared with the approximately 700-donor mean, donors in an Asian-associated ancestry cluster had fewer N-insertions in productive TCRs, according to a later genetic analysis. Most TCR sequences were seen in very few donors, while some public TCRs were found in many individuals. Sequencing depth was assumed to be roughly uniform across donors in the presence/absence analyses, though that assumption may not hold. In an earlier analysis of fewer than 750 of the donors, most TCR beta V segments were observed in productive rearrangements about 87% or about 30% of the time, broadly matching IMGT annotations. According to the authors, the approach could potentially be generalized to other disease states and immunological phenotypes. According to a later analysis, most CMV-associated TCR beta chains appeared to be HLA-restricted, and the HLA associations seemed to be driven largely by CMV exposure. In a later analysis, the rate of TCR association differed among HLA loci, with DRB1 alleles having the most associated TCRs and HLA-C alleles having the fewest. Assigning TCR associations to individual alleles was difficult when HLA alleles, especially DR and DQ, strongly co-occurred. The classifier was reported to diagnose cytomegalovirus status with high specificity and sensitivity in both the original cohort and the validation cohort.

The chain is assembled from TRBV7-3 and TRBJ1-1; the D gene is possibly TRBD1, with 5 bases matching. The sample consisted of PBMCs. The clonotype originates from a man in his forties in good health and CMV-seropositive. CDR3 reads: CASSPGTGTEAFF. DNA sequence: TGTGCCAGCAGCCCCGGGACTGGCACTGAAGCTTTCTTT.